The clone carrying this T cell receptor (beta chain) was seen only a few times. MiXCR, run by TCRdb on the RT-PCR reads, gives a single entry per CDR3 protein. The table has tens of thousands of distinct CDR3 sequences, less than 30% seen once. V was pared by 2 bases and J by 5 bases, with 16 bases between. Germline values: CDR1 DFQATT, CDR2 SNEGSKA (reference sequence). The CDR3 has 15 residues. These data originate in a study of patients and donors after allogeneic stem cell transplantation. The receptor comes from a human donor who was either an allogeneic HSCT recipient or a stem cell or donor lymphocyte infusion donor (not recorded which). It is not recorded whose cells these are; they may come from a transplant donor. The chain recombines TRBV20-1 with TRBJ2-1; D is unclear. Sequencing used blood, either unsorted or a sorted T cell fraction (not recorded which). CDR3 sequence reads: CSARISAEPHNEQFF. The CDR3 DNA reads as TGCAGTGCTAGAATTTCGGCGGAGCCTCACAATGAGCAGTTCTTC.